The 27 T cell receptor beta chains below all came from one sample that was sequenced in a study of CD8+CD57+ T cells in acquired aplastic anemia. The TCR beta profiling, which covered VDJ combination and CDR3 sequence, was carried out using genomic DNA as the template. One entry per CDR3 protein, called by TCRdb with MiXCR from the reads. The table shows around 150,000 distinct CDR3 sequences, with 40% to 60% occurring only once. By flow cytometry, patients selected for sequencing had shown an expansion of CD8+CD57+ cells. Sequencing input: sorted CD4+, CD8+, or CD8+CD57+ T cells (not recorded which) from PBMCs. The receptors were gathered from a human donor with aplastic anemia.

The chain is built from TRBV19 and TRBJ1-6; TRBD1 might be the D (5 bases). Between the trimmed V and J ends, which lost 3 bases and 8 bases, there was a span of 8 bases. Germline V gives CDR1 LNHDA, CDR2 SQIVND (reference sequence). This CDR3 is built from 13 residues. CDR3 sequence reads: CASSIRDDSPLHF. For the CDR3, the DNA is TGTGCCAGTAGTATCCGGGACGATTCACCCCTCCACTTT.

This chain joins TRBV19 and TRBJ2-7; no reliable D call. Trimming shortened V by 5 bases and J by 4 bases, and 15 bases separated the two germline ends. Germline loops: CDR1 LNHDA, CDR2 SQIVND (reference sequence). The CDR3 runs to 14 residues. As DNA, the CDR3 is TGTGCCAGTAGTTATATCGCCGTAGGGTACGAGCAGTACTTC. Its translation: CASSYIAVGYEQYF.

This clonotype has a count of ten or more. The gene calls are TRBV9 and TRBJ2-2; D may correspond to TRBD1 or TRBD2 (6 bases each). With 4 bases removed from V and 4 bases from J, the gap between germline ends came to 11 bases. Germline CDR1 and CDR2: SGDLS and YYNGEE. This CDR3 spans 14 amino acids. Here the CDR3 reads CASSPEGGTGELFF. The CDR3 DNA sequence: TGTGCCAGCAGCCCGGAGGGGGGCACCGGGGAGCTGTTTTTT.

This sequence joins TRBV24-1 and TRBJ2-3; D is perhaps TRBD2 (7 bases). Trimming pared 4 bases from V and 0 bases from J, leaving 10 bases between. The CDR3 totals 15 residues. CDR1 and CDR2 from the germline V gene are KGHDR and SFDVKD. CDR3 bases: TGTGCCACCAGTGAAGGGGGGGCCAGCACAGATACGCAGTATTTT. It specifies CATSEGGASTDTQYF.

The CDR3 DNA sequence: TGTGCCAGTAGTATTTACAACCAAGCCACCGGGGAGCTGTTTTTT. This codes for CASSIYNQATGELFF. This chain joins TRBV19 and TRBJ2-2; D gene ambiguous. The CDR3 consists of 15 residues. Germline V gives CDR1 LNHDA, CDR2 SQIVND (reference sequence). Trimming removed 3 bases at V and 4 bases at J, with 12 bases between.

The chain links TRBV19 to TRBJ1-2; D unresolved. The CDR3 spans 14 residues. V lost 2 bases to trimming and J lost 2 bases, with 9 bases between them. Per germline, CDR1 LNHDA and CDR2 SQIVND (reference sequence). The CDR3 is CASSIRGGNYGYTF. Here the CDR3 DNA reads TGTGCCAGTAGTATACGGGGAGGGAACTATGGCTACACCTTC.

This clonotype was detected ten times or more. The chain couples TRBV14 to TRBJ1-1, with D unresolved. V was clipped by 2 bases and J by 0 bases, with 10 bases between them. This CDR3 is built from 15 residues. The germline CDR1 and CDR2 sequences are SGHDN and FVKESK. The DNA for the CDR3 is TGTGCCAGCAGCCAATTTATGAGCGTGAACACTGAAGCTTTCTTT. Protein product: CASSQFMSVNTEAFF.

This clonotype was observed a handful of times. The V gene is TRBV19, the J gene TRBJ2-1; D is unresolved. CDR3 length: 13 residues. Trimming stripped 6 bases from V and 5 bases from J, with 11 bases between. In germline, CDR1 is LNHDA, CDR2 SQIVND (reference sequence). This CDR3 reads CASSPGLDNEQFF. The CDR3 region has the DNA TGTGCCAGTAGCCCTGGCCTTGACAATGAGCAGTTCTTC.

This clonotype was detected ten times or more. V and J are TRBV25-1 and TRBJ2-1; D remains ambiguous. The V end lost 3 bases, the J end lost 7 bases, and 7 bases lay between the germline ends. Germline CDR1 is MGHDK and CDR2 is SYGVNS. The CDR3 consists of 12 residues. The CDR3: CASSDLSNEQFF. The CDR3 nucleotides read TGTGCCAGCAGTGACCTTAGTAATGAGCAGTTCTTC.

The chain uses TRBV6-4 and TRBJ2-1; perhaps TRBD2 as D (7 bases). V gave up 2 bases and J gave up 5 bases, with 13 bases separating them. This CDR3 spans 15 amino acids. Germline V gene data show CDR1 as MRHNA and CDR2 as SNTAGT. CDR3 loop: CASSDEEGGNNEQFF. The CDR3, as DNA: TGTGCCAGCAGTGACGAGGAGGGGGGGAACAATGAGCAGTTCTTC.

This clonotype was counted a few times. The chain has TRBV20-1 and TRBJ2-5; the match to TRBD1 covers 10 bases. Trimming removed 3 bases from V and 5 bases from J; junction bases left unmatched: 3. The CDR3 spans 13 residues. The V gene's germline CDR1 is DFQATT and CDR2 SNEGSKA (reference sequence). In DNA form, the CDR3 reads TGCAGTGCTAGGAAGACAGGGGGCGAGACCCAGTACTTC. Translating gives CSARKTGGETQYF.

This clonotype has ten or more counts. The CDR3 protein is CSARTPGTGENYGYTF. The CDR3 nucleotides read TGCAGTGCTAGAACCCCCGGGACAGGAGAGAACTATGGCTACACCTTC. The chain carries TRBV20-1 and TRBJ1-2; 8 nucleotides agree with TRBD1. Germline CDR1 DFQATT, CDR2 SNEGSKA (reference sequence). V shed 2 bases, J shed 2 bases, and the junction held 10 bases outside the gene matches. The CDR3 totals 16 residues.

Many counts were recorded for this clonotype. The rearrangement uses TRBV2 and TRBJ2-7; no definite D call. The length of the CDR3 is 12 residues. Trimming left V 6 bases short and J 3 bases short, with 9 bases between. Germline lookup yields CDR1 SNHLY and CDR2 FYNNEI. CDR3 amino acids: CASSVPGYEQYF. The DNA of the CDR3 is TGTGCCAGCAGCGTTCCGGGCTACGAGCAGTACTTC.

V gene TRBV3-1 combines with J gene TRBJ1-1, with 8 nucleotides matching TRBD1. Trimming removed 6 bases from V and 3 bases from J; junction bases left unmatched: 6. The CDR3 is 14 amino acids. CDR1 and CDR2 from the germline V gene are LGHDT and YNNKEL (reference sequence). DNA for the CDR3: TGTGCCAGCAGGGGTACAGGGGGGGACACTGAAGCTTTCTTT. Translation: CASRGTGGDTEAFF. Full variable domain (rest looked up from reference TRBV3-1 and TRBJ1-1): DTAVSQTPKYLVTQMGNDKSIKCEQNLGHDTMYWYKQDSKKFLKIMFSYNNKELIINETVPNRFSPKSPDKAHLNLHINSLELGDSAVYFCASRGTGGDTEAFFGQGTRLTVV.

The chain couples TRBV4-2 to TRBJ1-6, with 7 nucleotides matching TRBD1. The germline V gene has CDR1 LGHNA and CDR2 YNFKEQ. Trimming removed 3 bases from V and 6 bases from J; junction bases left unmatched: 8. CDR3 length: 16 residues. The CDR3 DNA follows: TGTGCCAGCAGCCAGCCTAGGGACAGTGCTAATTCACCCCTCCACTTT. Protein product: CASSQPRDSANSPLHF.

The table lists this clonotype with a count of one. Germline and junction disagree at one end, which may indicate a read error. The chain's CDR3 is CAASDRWNTEAFF. DNA of the CDR3: TGTGCCGCCAGTGACCGGTGGAACACTGAAGCTTTCTTT. This chain uses TRBV24-1 with TRBJ1-1; D remains ambiguous. Germline V lookup: CDR1 KGHDR, CDR2 SFDVKD. The CDR3 contains 13 residues.

Comment on this clonotype: Just one base apart from a much larger clone, this may be a read error. The chain has TRBV4-3 and TRBJ2-7; 10 bases are shared with TRBD2. The CDR3 is 15 amino acids. Germline assignment: CDR1 LGHNA and CDR2 YSLEER. As DNA, the CDR3 is TGCGCCAGCAGCCAAAAAGCGGGAGGGCCTAACGAGCAGTGCTTC. Its protein is CASSQKAGGPNEQCF.

The table lists this clonotype with a few counts. This rearrangement joins TRBV19 to TRBJ1-2, with 8 bases identical to TRBD1. CDR3 length equals 12 residues. V dropped 8 bases and J dropped 4; count of bases not matched to a gene: 3. Germline V gene sequence: CDR1 LNHDA, CDR2 SQIVND (reference sequence). CDR3 coding DNA: TGTGCCAGTGGGGACAGGCGCTATGGCTACACCTTC. Its translation: CASGDRRYGYTF.

This rearrangement joins TRBV29-1 to TRBJ2-3; a possible D gene is TRBD2 (7 bases). The ends were cut back, 4 bases at V and 2 bases at J, with 10 bases in the middle. CDR1 is SQVTM, CDR2 ANQGSEA, per germline. The CDR3 is 13 residues long. In nucleotides, the CDR3 is TGCAGCGTTGCGCGGGGGCCCACAGATACGCAGTATTTT. This encodes CSVARGPTDTQYF.

This clonotype appeared many times. The chain combines TRBV9 with TRBJ1-1, with a weak D call TRBD1 (6 bases). The CDR3 length is 14 residues. Looked up from germline, CDR1 is SGDLS and CDR2 is YYNGEE. With 3 bases removed from V and 6 bases from J, the gap between germline ends came to 15 bases. The CDR3 spells CASSGRGDRSEAFF. The CDR3 bases are TGTGCCAGCAGCGGCAGGGGCGATAGATCTGAAGCTTTCTTT. The variable domain in full, completed from reference TRBV9 and TRBJ1-1, reads DSGVTQTPKHLITATGQRVTLRCSPRSGDLSVYWYQQSLDQGLQFLIQYYNGEERAKGNILERFSAQQFPDLHSELNLSSLELGDSALYFCASSGRGDRSEAFFGQGTRLTVV.

This clonotype was detected ten times or more. The chain is built from TRBV7-9 and TRBJ1-2; D not resolved. From germline, CDR1 is SEHNR and CDR2 FQNEAQ (reference sequence). CDR3 length equals 15 residues. V was shortened by 4 bases and J by 4 bases, with 16 bases between the two germline ends. The CDR3 region is CASSSPPWDPYGYTF. CDR3 bases: TGTGCCAGCAGCTCCCCGCCCTGGGATCCCTATGGCTACACCTTC.

The chain combines TRBV20-1 with TRBJ2-5; D possibly corresponds to TRBD2 (5 bases). Germline CDR1 reads DFQATT; CDR2 reads SNEGSKA (reference sequence). V was pared by 0 bases and J by 5 bases, with 10 bases between. The CDR3 has 13 amino acids. The CDR3: CSARDRRWETQYF. DNA of the CDR3: TGCAGTGCTAGAGATCGGAGGTGGGAGACCCAGTACTTC.

Points on this clonotype: The CDR3 ends on some other residue instead of the conserved phenylalanine or tryptophan, so this is likely a read error. The genes are TRBV12-3 or TRBV12-4 and TRBJ1-4; tentatively, D is TRBD1 (6 bases). V dropped 4 bases and J dropped 3 bases, with 18 bases sitting between them. The CDR3 length is 17 residues. The CDR3 loop reads CASSSTPRGHSNEKLFL. The CDR3 nucleotides read TGTGCCAGCAGTTCAACACCGCGGGGACACTCTAATGAAAAACTGTTTCTT.

The rearrangement links TRBV7-8 to TRBJ2-5, with D possibly called TRBD1 or TRBD2 (5 bases each). The V gene lost 6 bases and the J gene lost 4 bases, with 15 bases spanning the gap. The V gene's germline CDR1 is SGHVS and CDR2 FQNEAQ. This CDR3 is built from 14 residues. The CDR3 nucleotides are TGTGCCAGCAGGGGGCTAGCAGTGGGAGAGACCCAGTACTTC. This encodes CASRGLAVGETQYF.

This clonotype appeared many times. The chain couples TRBV4-1 to TRBJ2-3, with a possible D match to TRBD2 (6 bases). This CDR3 spans 15 amino acids. The germline V gene has CDR1 MGHRA and CDR2 YSYEKL. V gave up 0 bases and J gave up 0 bases, with 7 bases separating them. The CDR3 is CASSQDGTSTDTQYF. The CDR3 DNA reads as TGCGCCAGCAGCCAAGACGGGACTAGCACAGATACGCAGTATTTT.

The rearrangement uses TRBV18 and TRBJ1-2, with D maybe TRBD1 (5 bases). Germline V gene lookup returns CDR1 KGHSH and CDR2 LQKENI. The CDR3 is 15 amino acids. V lost 2 bases, J lost 5 bases, and 15 bases lay in between. The CDR3 DNA is TGTGCCAGCTCACCATGGGGGGACGGAAAATATGGCTACACCTTC. It codes for CASSPWGDGKYGYTF.

This clonotype was observed many times. The J gene is TRBJ2-1, the V gene TRBV24-1, with D uncertain. The germline CDR1 and CDR2 sequences are KGHDR and SFDVKD. The CDR3 is made up of 15 amino acids. V lost 4 bases, J lost 0 bases, and 9 bases lay in between. Here the CDR3 reads CATSDLQSSYNEQFF. The DNA of the CDR3 is TGTGCCACCAGTGACCTTCAGAGCTCCTACAATGAGCAGTTCTTC.